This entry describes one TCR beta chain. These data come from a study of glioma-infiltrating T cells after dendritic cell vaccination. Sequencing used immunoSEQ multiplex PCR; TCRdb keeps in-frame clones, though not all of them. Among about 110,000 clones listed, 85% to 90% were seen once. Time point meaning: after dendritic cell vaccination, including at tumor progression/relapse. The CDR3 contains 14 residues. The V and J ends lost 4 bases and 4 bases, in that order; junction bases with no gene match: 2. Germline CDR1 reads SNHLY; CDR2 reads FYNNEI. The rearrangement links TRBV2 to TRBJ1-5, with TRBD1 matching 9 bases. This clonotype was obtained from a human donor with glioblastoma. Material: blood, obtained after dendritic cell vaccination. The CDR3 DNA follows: TGTGCCAGCAGTGGACAGGGGGGGAATCAGCCCCAGCATTTT. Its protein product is CASSGQGGNQPQHF. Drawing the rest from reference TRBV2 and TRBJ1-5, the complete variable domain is EPEVTQTPSHQVTQMGQEVILRCVPISNHLYFYWYRQILGQKVEFLVSFYNNEISEKSEIFDDQFSVERPDGSNFTLKIRSTKLEDSAMYFCASSGQGGNQPQHFGDGTRLSIL.